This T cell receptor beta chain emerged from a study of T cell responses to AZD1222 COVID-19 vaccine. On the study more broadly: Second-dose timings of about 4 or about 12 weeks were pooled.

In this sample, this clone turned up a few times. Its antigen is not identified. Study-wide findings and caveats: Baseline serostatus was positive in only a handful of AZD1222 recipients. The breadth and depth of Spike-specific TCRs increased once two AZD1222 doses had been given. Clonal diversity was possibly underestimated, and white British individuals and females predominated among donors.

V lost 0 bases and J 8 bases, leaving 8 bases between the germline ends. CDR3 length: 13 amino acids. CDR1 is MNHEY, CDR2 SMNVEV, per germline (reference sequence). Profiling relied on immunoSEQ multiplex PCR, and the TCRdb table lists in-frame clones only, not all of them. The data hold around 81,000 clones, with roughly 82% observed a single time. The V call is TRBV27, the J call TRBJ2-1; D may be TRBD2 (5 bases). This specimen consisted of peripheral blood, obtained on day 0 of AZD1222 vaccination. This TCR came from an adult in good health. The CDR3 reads CASSLSVRDEQFF. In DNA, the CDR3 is TGTGCCAGCAGTTTATCGGTGCGGGATGAGCAGTTCTTC.